This TCR beta chain was observed in a study of OX40 agonist ivuxolimab in advanced cancers. Produced via immunoSEQ multiplex PCR; TCRdb's table is partial and in-frame only. Of 90,000 or so clones detected, about 89% appear once; the ten largest clones hold 8.4%. Worth noting for this clone: The antigen remains undetermined.

Points from the study as a whole: Normalized T-cell clonal expansion was also low in a subset of nonresponders.

Between the trimmed V and J ends, which lost 2 bases and 0 bases, there was a span of 8 bases. The germline gives CDR1 MNHNY, CDR2 SVGAGI (reference sequence). The CDR3 consists of 15 residues. The TCR originated in an adult with an advanced solid tumor such as melanoma, head and neck, liver or kidney cancer. Sample: CD4+ or CD8+ T cells sorted from blood, taken in a trial of the OX40 agonist ivuxolimab. The chain has TRBV6-6 and TRBJ1-3; D gene uncertain. The CDR3: CASSYHPGSGNTIYF. The CDR3 bases are TGTGCCAGCAGTTACCACCCAGGCTCTGGAAACACCATATATTTT.